These T cell receptor beta chains were read from a single sample in a study of cytomegalovirus exposure and HLA in healthy donors. Sequenced by immunoSEQ multiplex PCR; TCRdb stores in-frame clones only, minus some. Its listing shows 180,000 or so clones. Sample: PBMCs. The receptor set was obtained from a boy younger than 18 in good health and CMV-seronegative. CDR3s include the opening cysteine and the closing phenylalanine or tryptophan. A D gene is named only where the DNA matches it firmly.

.	TRBV6-6	TRBJ1-1	TGTGCCAGCAGTAATCCCACGGGGGACGCTGAAGCTTTCTTT	CASSNPTGDAEAFF
TRBD1	TRBV19	TRBJ1-6	TGTGCCAGTAGTATGGGGGACAGGTGGAATTCACCCCTCCACTTT	CASSMGDRWNSPLHF
TRBD1	TRBV6-5	TRBJ2-3	TGTGCCAGCGGGAGGACAGGGAACACAGATACGCAGTATTTT	CASGRTGNTDTQYF
TRBD2	TRBV27	TRBJ2-3	TGTGCCAGCAGTTTATCGGCTGCGGGGGGGCCCCCAGATACGCAGTATTTT	CASSLSAAGGPPDTQYF
.	TRBV5-8	TRBJ1-2	TGTGCCAGCAGCTTGGACAGGGTAGATGGCTACACCTTC	CASSLDRVDGYTF
TRBD2	TRBV28	TRBJ2-2	TGTGCCAGCAGACCTCCGGGACTACCACGCACCGGGGAGCTGTTTTTT	CASRPPGLPRTGELFF
TRBD1	TRBV15	TRBJ2-3	TGTGCCACCAGCAGAGAGAAGGGACAGGGTTCAGATACGCAGTATTTT	CATSREKGQGSDTQYF
.	TRBV7-2	TRBJ2-3	TGTGCCAGCAGCTTAGCAGGGAGAGATACGCAGTATTTT	CASSLAGRDTQYF
.	TRBV4-1	TRBJ2-1	TGCGCCAGCAGCCAAGATCCCTCGCAGGGCGATGAGCAGTTCTTC	CASSQDPSQGDEQFF
TRBD1	TRBV30	TRBJ2-5	TGTGCCTGGAGTGGTAAACAGGGGTTAGAGACCCAGTACTTC	CAWSGKQGLETQYF
TRBD1	TRBV18	TRBJ2-7	TGTGCCAGCTCACCGACGGGACAGGCTTACGAGCAGTACTTC	CASSPTGQAYEQYF
.	TRBV10-3	TRBJ2-2	TGTGCCATCAGAGGGCATCAGGGTTTAACCGGGGAGCTGTTTTTT	CAIRGHQGLTGELFF
TRBD2	TRBV6-5	TRBJ2-5	TGTGCCAGCAGTTACACTAGCGGGGGGGAGACCCAGTACTTC	CASSYTSGGETQYF
TRBD1	TRBV27	TRBJ2-7	TGTGCCGGCAGTATAGGGGGCTATGGCTACGAGCAGTACTTC	CAGSIGGYGYEQYF
.	TRBV7-2	TRBJ1-5	TGTGCCAGCAGCTTGGAGTATAGCAATCAGCCCCAGCATTTT	CASSLEYSNQPQHF
.	TRBV2	TRBJ2-7	TGTGCCAGCAGGAAGGAGGCGGCTTTCTACGAGCAGTACTTC	CASRKEAAFYEQYF
.	TRBV11-2	TRBJ2-2	TGTGCCAGCAGCCATGGGCGGGGGAACACCGGGGAGCTGTTTTTT	CASSHGRGNTGELFF
.	TRBV7-2	TRBJ2-5	TGTGCCAGCAGCTTAGTCTTACAAGAGACCCAGTACTTC	CASSLVLQETQYF
.	TRBV28	TRBJ2-5	TGTGCCAGCAGTTTACTCCAAGAGACCCAGTACTTC	CASSLLQETQYF
TRBD1	TRBV7-8	TRBJ1-2	TGTGCCAGCAGCTTAAAGGACAGGGTGTCAGGTGGCTACACCTTC	CASSLKDRVSGGYTF